This T cell receptor beta chain was sequenced in a study of T-cell reconstitution after alpha-beta-depleted transplantation in children (TCRdb year 2016). Notes on the research overall: Using TCR repertoire profiling, the study quantitatively followed how T-cell immune reconstitution unfolded in children after TCRalphabeta/CD19-depleted allogeneic hematopoietic cell transplantation.

Here is what the overall study found, with its caveats: The frequencies of hyperexpanded clones fell over the following months, and after one year, T-cell counts and TCRbeta diversity were mostly attributed to newly produced T cells. About two months after transplant, the apparently early recovery of alphabetaT-cell counts reportedly depended on just several hundred clones that had expanded rapidly and came from non-depleted graft cells. In some patients, high TCRbeta diversity at day 60 was attributed to recipient T cells and intrathymic progenitors that had survived conditioning.

The library was made by PCR. The run used an Illumina HiSeq 2500. TCR libraries were prepared with molecular barcoding, using unique molecular identifiers to normalize TCRbeta repertoire quantification. TCRdb's own reprocessing of the public reads used fastp at Q25 and MiXCR and kept productive beta chains. Duplicate CDR3 protein sequences are folded into a single record with the most common DNA and genes. This sample gives about 1,000,000 distinct CDR3 sequences in total; about 26% of them show up just once. Roughly 28% of the sample comes from the top ten. Read against the paper, the sample's treatment or condition label means: allogeneic hematopoietic cell transplantation with graft depleted of TCRalphabeta T cells and CD19 B cells. TCRalphabeta/CD19-depleted allogeneic hematopoietic cell grafts were given to the transplant recipients, all of whom were children. The table lists this clonotype with a few counts. Its antigen has not been determined. Within one base of it there is no much larger clone, and no base qualities were kept.

The source of this sequence is a boy younger than two who had a stem cell transplant for SCID, so the T cells may come from the graft donor. Specimen: PBMCs, mostly from graft donor cells, collected 360 days after TCRalphabeta/CD19-depleted stem cell transplant.

The CDR3 reads CASSFERYEQYF. The DNA sequence is as follows: TGTGCCAGCAGTTTTGAGCGGTACGAGCAGTACTTC. The chain is made from TRBV12-3 or TRBV12-4 and TRBJ2-7; possibly the D gene is TRBD2, per 5 matching bases. The CDR3 contains 12 residues, cysteine and phenylalanine counted. The kept DNA is CDR3 alone, 36 bases in frame from the first base. The germline ends are 7 bases apart after V is trimmed by 3 bases and J by 4 bases.